Reported below is one T cell receptor (delta chain). Its antigen is still unknown. A far larger clone differs by one base, so this is likely a read error. The sample has other DNA sequences that encode this CDR3 too. The sample is drawn from a study of gamma-delta chains in newborns, infants, children (dated by TCRdb to the late 2010s). Turning to the overall study: According to the study title, microbial exposure causes polyclonal expansion of innate gammadelta T cells right after birth. Right after human newborns were born, the researchers looked at the way microbial exposure shaped their populations of innate gammadelta T cells.

CDR1 and CDR2 are read off the germline V gene as GEAIGNYY and EKD. The CDR3 contains 14 residues, cysteine and phenylalanine counted. Only CDR3 DNA is held: 42 bases, read in frame from base 1. The instrument given in TCRdb is Illumina MiSeq. TCRdb recomputed clones from the public reads with CATT; identical DNA rows were then combined. The sample table lists 5,000 to 7,000 delta-chain clones, around 2.5% of them with a count of one. About a sixth of the sample lies in the top ten. This receptor chain uses TRDV2 and TRDJ2; 10 of the junction bases match TRDD3. This TCR derives from a child who was a newborn, infant or young child, either healthy, febrile or measles-vaccinated (not recorded which). Material for sequencing was blood. The nucleotides are TGTGCCTGTGACACCGTGGGGGATACAGCGCAACTCTTCTTT. It encodes CACDTVGDTAQLFF.